This TCR beta chain was sequenced for a study of T cell responses to AZD1222 COVID-19 vaccine. Assay used: immunoSEQ multiplex PCR; TCRdb lists only in-frame clones, some missing. The profile shows around 120,000 clones, roughly 90% of them singletons. Trimming removed 1 base at V and 3 bases at J, with 10 bases between. CDR3 length equals 15 residues. Germline CDR1 and CDR2: SGHTA and FQGNSA. Study observations and caveats: Breadth and depth of Spike-specific TCRs rose after two AZD1222 doses.

A word on this clone: Antigen specificity is unknown.

This clonotype was sampled from an adult in good health. The gene calls are TRBV7-2 and TRBJ1-5; unclear D gene. The source was peripheral blood, collected on day 0 of AZD1222 vaccination. CDR3 protein: CASSLELLINQPQHF. DNA for the CDR3: TGTGCCAGCAGCTTAGAGCTTCTGATCAATCAGCCCCAGCATTTT.